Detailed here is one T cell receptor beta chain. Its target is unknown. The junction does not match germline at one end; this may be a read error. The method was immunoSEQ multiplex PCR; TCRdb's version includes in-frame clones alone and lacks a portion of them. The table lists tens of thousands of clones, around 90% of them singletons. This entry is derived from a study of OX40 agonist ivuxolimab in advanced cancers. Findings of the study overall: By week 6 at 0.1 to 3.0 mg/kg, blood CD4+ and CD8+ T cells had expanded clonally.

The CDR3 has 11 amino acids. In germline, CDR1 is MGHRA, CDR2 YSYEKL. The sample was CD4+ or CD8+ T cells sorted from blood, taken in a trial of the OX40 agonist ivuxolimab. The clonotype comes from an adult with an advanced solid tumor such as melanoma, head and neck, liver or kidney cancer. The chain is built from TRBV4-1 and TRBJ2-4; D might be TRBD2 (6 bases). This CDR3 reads CASSGWSGPVF. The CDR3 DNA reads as TGCGCCAGCAGCGGGTGGAGCGGGCCCGTCTTC.